These T cell receptor beta chains were read from a single sample in a study of a mutant IDH1 vaccine in newly diagnosed glioma. Assay: immunoSEQ multiplex PCR; the TCRdb copy retains only in-frame clones and omits some. Among about 34,000 clones listed, about four fifths were seen once. The sample consisted of peripheral blood mononuclear cells (PBMCs), taken from a glioma patient treated with radiotherapy, temozolomide or both. The receptors derive from a man aged 50 to 60 with glioma. Some clones in this sample may be carry-over from other donors' samples. Each CDR3 is given with its conserved first and last residue. Each record gives: CDR3 protein, CDR3 DNA, clone size, J gene, D gene, V gene. The D gene is left open where the match is weak. The size entry is marked missing in some rows and otherwise reads once, few, many or a size class.

CDR3aa: CASSIGTSGGSYNEQFF
CDR3nt: TGTGCCAGCAGCATCGGGACTAGCGGGGGATCGTACAATGAGCAGTTCTTC
abundance: .
j_gene: TRBJ2-1
d_gene: TRBD2
v_gene: TRBV7-9

CDR3aa: CATSRRLALEQFF
CDR3nt: TGTGCCACCAGCAGGAGACTAGCCCTGGAGCAGTTCTTC
abundance: .
j_gene: TRBJ2-1
d_gene: TRBD2
v_gene: TRBV15

CDR3aa: CASSDSKGSYEQYF
CDR3nt: TGCGCCAGCAGTGACAGCAAAGGGTCCTACGAGCAGTACTTC
abundance: once
j_gene: TRBJ2-7
d_gene: .
v_gene: TRBV10-1

CDR3aa: CASSFKSTEAFF
CDR3nt: TGTGCCAGCAGCTTTAAGAGCACTGAAGCTTTCTTT
abundance: .
j_gene: TRBJ1-1
d_gene: .
v_gene: TRBV5-4

CDR3aa: CASSQVWATGELFF
CDR3nt: TGTGCCAGCAGCCAAGTCTGGGCCACCGGGGAGCTGTTTTTT
abundance: .
j_gene: TRBJ2-2
d_gene: .
v_gene: TRBV14

CDR3aa: CASSLQDRHDPYEQYF
CDR3nt: TGTGCCAGCAGCTTACAGGACAGGCACGACCCCTACGAGCAGTACTTC
abundance: .
j_gene: TRBJ2-7
d_gene: TRBD1
v_gene: TRBV7-2

CDR3aa: CASSRDTEAFF
CDR3nt: TGCGCCAGCAGCCGAGACACTGAAGCTTTCTTT
abundance: .
j_gene: TRBJ1-1
d_gene: .
v_gene: TRBV4-1

CDR3aa: CASSGTGFHFGTEAFF
CDR3nt: TGTGCCAGCAGCGGTACAGGGTTTCATTTCGGCACTGAAGCTTTCTTT
abundance: .
j_gene: TRBJ1-1
d_gene: .
v_gene: TRBV7-3

CDR3aa: CASSQEGLAGYNEQFF
CDR3nt: TGTGCCAGCAGCCAAGAGGGACTAGCGGGATATAATGAGCAGTTCTTC
abundance: once
j_gene: TRBJ2-1
d_gene: TRBD2
v_gene: TRBV4-2

CDR3aa: CASSLQGRETQYF
CDR3nt: TGCGCCAGCAGCTTACAGGGACGAGAGACCCAGTACTTC
abundance: .
j_gene: TRBJ2-5
d_gene: .
v_gene: TRBV5-1

CDR3aa: CASSQGENTEAFF
CDR3nt: TGTGCCAGCAGCCAAGGGGAGAACACTGAAGCTTTCTTT
abundance: .
j_gene: TRBJ1-1
d_gene: .
v_gene: TRBV7-3

CDR3aa: CASSFAGANVLTF
CDR3nt: TGTGCCAGCAGTTTTGCTGGGGCCAACGTCCTGACTTTC
abundance: .
j_gene: TRBJ2-6
d_gene: .
v_gene: TRBV27

CDR3aa: CASSRTGQPQHF
CDR3nt: TGTGCCAGCAGCCGAACGGGTCAGCCCCAGCATTTT
abundance: .
j_gene: TRBJ1-5
d_gene: .
v_gene: TRBV7-9

CDR3aa: CASKRFSYEQYF
CDR3nt: TGTGCCAGCAAGAGGTTCTCCTACGAGCAGTACTTC
abundance: .
j_gene: TRBJ2-7
d_gene: .
v_gene: TRBV2

CDR3aa: CASRTGPGWYEQYF
CDR3nt: TGTGCCAGCAGAACAGGACCGGGATGGTACGAGCAGTACTTC
abundance: .
j_gene: TRBJ2-7
d_gene: .
v_gene: TRBV27

CDR3aa: CAWSGDAYEQYF
CDR3nt: TGTGCCTGGAGTGGGGATGCCTACGAGCAGTACTTC
abundance: .
j_gene: TRBJ2-7
d_gene: .
v_gene: TRBV30

CDR3aa: CASIRQGIIEQYF
CDR3nt: TGTGCCAGCATCCGTCAGGGGATCATTGAGCAGTACTTC
abundance: .
j_gene: TRBJ2-7
d_gene: .
v_gene: TRBV27

CDR3aa: CSATDSPEAFF
CDR3nt: TGCAGTGCCACGGACAGCCCTGAAGCTTTCTTT
abundance: .
j_gene: TRBJ1-1
d_gene: .
v_gene: TRBV20-1

CDR3aa: CASSLSQGATNEKLFF
CDR3nt: TGTGCCAGCAGTTTATCACAGGGGGCAACTAATGAAAAACTGTTTTTT
abundance: .
j_gene: TRBJ1-4
d_gene: TRBD1
v_gene: TRBV27

CDR3aa: CASSLADTNYGYTF
CDR3nt: TGTGCCAGCAGCTTAGCGGACACAAACTATGGCTACACCTTC
abundance: .
j_gene: TRBJ1-2
d_gene: .
v_gene: TRBV7-2

CDR3aa: CASSIGFGPETQYF
CDR3nt: TGTGCCAGTAGTATAGGCTTTGGGCCAGAGACCCAGTACTTC
abundance: once
j_gene: TRBJ2-5
d_gene: .
v_gene: TRBV19

CDR3aa: CASSSDPQPNTEAFF
CDR3nt: TGCGCCAGCAGCTCGGACCCCCAACCGAACACTGAAGCTTTCTTT
abundance: .
j_gene: TRBJ1-1
d_gene: .
v_gene: TRBV5-1

CDR3aa: CASSLVSSREAFF
CDR3nt: TGTGCCAGCAGCTTAGTGAGTAGTCGTGAAGCTTTCTTT
abundance: few
j_gene: TRBJ1-1
d_gene: .
v_gene: TRBV7-2

CDR3aa: CASSVNGQGYEKLFF
CDR3nt: TGTGCCAGCAGTGTTAATGGACAGGGGTATGAAAAACTGTTTTTT
abundance: .
j_gene: TRBJ1-4
d_gene: TRBD1
v_gene: TRBV6-1

CDR3aa: CASSFGTSAYEQYF
CDR3nt: TGTGCCAGCAGCTTTGGGACTAGCGCCTACGAGCAGTACTTC
abundance: .
j_gene: TRBJ2-7
d_gene: TRBD2
v_gene: TRBV11-2